One TCR beta chain is described in this entry. This clonotype was seen a few times. No cognate antigen has been identified for it. Base qualities are not at hand, and no much larger clone is one base apart. The receptor library was made with PCR. The reads were generated on an Illumina HiSeq 2500. To normalize quantification of the TCRbeta repertoire, the TCR libraries were built with molecular barcoding that relied on unique molecular identifiers. TCRdb itself trimmed the public reads at Q25 with fastp, ran MiXCR and retained productive beta chains. When rows share a CDR3 protein, they turn into one entry using the most common DNA and genes. The sample yields 490,000 or so distinct CDR3 sequences; around 13% were counted once. The top ten clones comprise over 5.5% of the sample. The sample comes from a study of T-cell reconstitution after alpha-beta-depleted transplantation in children (dated by TCRdb to 2016 to 2018). As for the study more broadly: The study quantitatively tracked T-cell immune reconstitution after TCRalphabeta/CD19-depleted allogeneic hematopoietic cell transplantation in children using TCR repertoire profiling.

CDR1 and CDR2 are read off the germline V gene as KGHSH and LQKENI. Including the terminal cysteine and phenylalanine, the CDR3 comprises 13 residues. Only CDR3 DNA remains: 39 bases, in frame from the first base. The junction shows trimming of 5 bases on V and 5 bases on J, and the gene matches do not reach 5 bases of it. Sequences were derived from PBMCs from the stem cell graft donor, sampled from the stem cell graft. This clonotype was sampled from a human donor who donated a stem cell graft to a child with combined immunodeficiency. The chain joins TRBV18 to TRBJ2-7, with 8 central nucleotides matching TRBD1. The bases are TGTGCCAGCTCAATCTCAGGGGGCAACGAGCAGTACTTC. Translated, it reads CASSISGGNEQYF. The CDR3 plus the reference TRBV18 and TRBJ2-7 genes for the other parts give the full variable domain: NAGVMQNPRHLVRRRGQEARLRCSPMKGHSHVYWYRQLPEEGLKFMVYLQKENIIDESGMPKERFSAEFPKEGPSILRIQQVVRGDSAAYFCASSISGGNEQYFGPGTRLTVT.